This T cell receptor beta chain was sequenced in a study of shared clonotypes between healthy human individuals. Study background: CD4 naive cells filled three plates per donor, CD4 memory three, CD8 naive two and CD8 memory one.

The authors ran the assay at deep level. In replicate PCRs of sorted subsets, approximately 210 ng DNA, 29,000 or so T cell genomes, was used. Sequencing used immunoSEQ multiplex PCR; TCRdb keeps in-frame clones, though not all of them. The table shows around 1.1 million clones, with around 78% occurring only once. With 2 bases removed from V and 0 bases from J, the gap between germline ends came to 14 bases. This CDR3 is 17 amino acids long. In germline, CDR1 is SGHAT, CDR2 FQNNGV. The sample comprised memory CD4+ T cells from PBMCs. Specified subset: CD45RA-negative fraction. V gene TRBV11-2 combines with J gene TRBJ2-1; the D is unclear. The clonotype originates from a man aged 18-30 years in good health. Some clones in this sample may be carry-over from other donors' samples. The CDR3 sequence: CASSLMIVQSSYNEQFF. The DNA of the CDR3 is TGTGCCAGCAGCTTAATGATAGTACAGAGCTCCTACAATGAGCAGTTCTTC.